This T cell receptor beta chain is drawn from a study of regulatory T cells in long-lasting Graves disease. CDR3 regions were amplified by Arm-PCR using iRepertoire HTBI primers to build TCR beta libraries. MiXCR, run by TCRdb on the multiplex PCR reads, gives a single entry per CDR3 protein. The table has some 340,000 distinct CDR3 sequences, roughly 25% seen once. Germline CDR1 reads MNHEY; CDR2 reads SMNVEV (reference sequence). The ends lost 7 bases at V and 3 bases at J; junction bases unmatched: 18. The CDR3 spans 18 residues. Study observations and caveats: Patients with persistent disease shared 2,700 or so public clonotypes, outpacing the 900 to 1,000 shared by new patients.

Regarding time point: persistent/refractory GD, antithyroid drugs over 5 years with positive TRAb. RNA from PBMCs was the source of the TCR library. The table lists this clonotype with many counts. Its target is unknown. The starting material was peripheral blood mononuclear cells (PBMCs), obtained when the disease was refractory, from a patient treated with antithyroid drugs. The TCR originated in a woman aged 40 to 50 with Graves disease. The chain couples TRBV27 to TRBJ2-5; 9 bases line up with TRBD2. DNA of the CDR3: TGTGCCAGCAAAGGGGGCGTGCCGAGCGGGAGGACCAAAGAGACCCAGTACTTC. Protein product: CASKGGVPSGRTKETQYF.